The entry below describes one T cell receptor (beta chain). The antigen it recognizes is unknown. No base-level quality is on record; no much larger clone is a single base apart. Taken from the germline V gene, the CDR1 and CDR2 loops are SGDLS and YYNGEE. V ends up 0 bases short and J 5 bases short, with an unmatched junction base count of 9. Spanning cysteine to phenylalanine, the CDR3 consists of 16 amino acids. The kept DNA is CDR3 alone, 48 bases in frame from the first base. Library construction relied on the immunoSEQ multiplex PCR assay. The immuneACCESS repertoire file appears here via TCRdb, limited to in-frame rearrangements. These files lack a portion of the clones; in checked studies, under half of the deficit traces to unresolved V genes, and the cause of the others is not known. The sample data list a few hundred thousand clones, and around 90% of these were observed just once. Just under 6.5% of the sample rests with the top ten.

The data stem from a study of control samples from healthy donors and cancer patients (dated by TCRdb to about 2020). The clonotype originates from a man aged 40-55 years with head and neck cancer. The sample taken for sequencing was PBMCs. The chain joins TRBV9 to TRBJ2-5; 8 bases in the middle match TRBD2. The DNA sequence reads TGTGCCAGCAGCGTAGGAATTAGCGGGATGTCGGAGACCCAGTACTTC. It specifies CASSVGISGMSETQYF.